Below are 10 T cell receptor beta chains sequenced from a single sample in a study of cytomegalovirus exposure and HLA in healthy donors. The PCR had 60 Vbeta and 13 Jbeta primers. TCRdb's table, derived via immunoSEQ multiplex PCR, lists solely in-frame clones and lacks some. The table lists 80,000 to 100,000 clones. The sequenced material came from PBMCs. The receptors derive from a man aged 45-60 years in good health and CMV-seropositive.

With respect to this clone: The germline gene is not matched at one end of the junction; a read error may be the cause. The V call is TRBV7-7, the J call TRBJ2-5, with 7 nucleotides matching TRBD2. CDR3 length equals 16 residues. The germline CDR1 and CDR2 sequences are SSHAT and FNYEAQ (reference sequence). CDR3 region: CASSSSGGSPEETQYF. Here the CDR3 DNA reads TGTGCTAGCAGCTCGTCGGGCGGGAGTCCCGAAGAGACCCAGTACTTC. The whole variable domain, remainder taken from reference TRBV7-7 and TRBJ2-5, is GAGVSQSPRYKVTKRGQDVTLRCDPISSHATLYWYQQALGQGPEFLTYFNYEAQPDKSGLPSDRFSAERPEGSISTLTIQRTEQRDSAMYRCASSSSGGSPEETQYFGPGTRLLVL.

This chain joins TRBV6-5 and TRBJ2-5, with 10 bases aligning to TRBD2. CDR3 length: 14 residues. Looked up from germline, CDR1 is MNHEY and CDR2 is SVGAGI. Losses at the gene ends were 8 bases for V and 5 bases for J; bases not matched to a gene: 8. The CDR3: CASRASGSWETQYF. The CDR3 DNA follows: TGTGCCAGCCGGGCTAGCGGGAGCTGGGAGACCCAGTACTTC.

This chain links TRBV10-3 with TRBJ2-7; TRBD1 aligns across 9 bases. The CDR3 contains 14 residues. With V trimmed by 6 bases and J by 3 bases, 6 bases remained unmatched. Germline lookup yields CDR1 ENHRY and CDR2 SYGVKD. This chain's CDR3 is CAISVGTGSYEQYF. The CDR3 region has the DNA TGTGCCATCAGCGTTGGGACAGGGAGCTACGAGCAGTACTTC.

This chain links TRBV5-4 with TRBJ2-2; 11 bases line up with TRBD2. The junction had 7 bases not matched to a gene; V was cut back by 2 bases and J by 7 bases. The germline V gene encodes CDR1 SGHNT and CDR2 YYREEE (reference sequence). The length of the CDR3 is 16 residues. CDR3: CASSLLAGVGIGELFF. The CDR3 bases are TGTGCCAGCAGCTTACTAGCGGGAGTTGGTATCGGGGAGCTGTTTTTT.

Concerning this clone: One end of the junction does not line up with germline, which may come from a read error. The chain is built from TRBV6-1 and TRBJ2-5, with D perhaps matching TRBD2 (6 bases). CDR1 is MNHNS, CDR2 SASEGT, per germline. CDR3 length: 14 amino acids. Here the CDR3 DNA reads TGTGCCAGCAGCGAAGAAAGCGGGCTCAGTACCCAGTACTTC. It specifies CASSEESGLSTQYF.

CDR3 nucleotides: TGTGCCAGCAGCCTATCCGGCGGGAGGGCGTTCTTC. Amino acids: CASSLSGGRAFF. The chain links TRBV13 to TRBJ2-1; the match to TRBD2 covers 9 bases. The V and J ends lost 5 bases and 15 bases, in that order; junction bases with no gene match: 8. The CDR3 runs 12 residues. Germline assignment: CDR1 PRHDT and CDR2 FYEKMQ (reference sequence).

The V gene is TRBV5-6, the J gene TRBJ1-5, with 7 bases identical to TRBD1. V lost 1 base to trimming and J lost 2 bases; unmatched junction nucleotides: 3. The V gene's germline CDR1 is SGHDT and CDR2 YYEEEE. The CDR3 runs to 15 residues. The CDR3: CASSLTGAGNQPQHF. In DNA, the CDR3 is TGTGCCAGCAGCTTGACAGGGGCCGGCAATCAGCCCCAGCATTTT.

This chain connects TRBV11-2 to TRBJ1-2; D remains ambiguous. The length of the CDR3 is 14 residues. Germline V gene lookup returns CDR1 SGHAT and CDR2 FQNNGV. V lost 1 base and J 1 base, leaving 7 bases between the germline ends. The CDR3, as DNA: TGTGCCAGCAGCTTAGTTCCGAGTAACTATGGCTACACCTTC. It codes for CASSLVPSNYGYTF.

The rearrangement joins TRBV5-1 to TRBJ1-2; 8 bases map to TRBD1. Losses at the gene ends were 0 bases for V and 8 bases for J; bases not matched to a gene: 15. The CDR3 is 17 amino acids. Germline V gives CDR1 SGHRS, CDR2 YFSETQ. CDR3 loop: CASSLAAGQGPYNGYTF. For the CDR3, the DNA is TGCGCCAGCAGCTTGGCGGCTGGACAGGGCCCCTATAACGGCTACACCTTC.

The rearrangement links TRBV10-3 to TRBJ2-7; a possible D gene is TRBD2 (6 bases). CDR3 length: 14 amino acids. With 10 bases removed from V and 3 bases from J, the gap between germline ends came to 19 bases. CDR1 and CDR2 from the germline V gene are ENHRY and SYGVKD. The CDR3 loop reads CATQPGTALYEQYV. CDR3 DNA sequence: TGTGCCACTCAACCCGGGACTGCTCTCTACGAGCAGTACGTC.